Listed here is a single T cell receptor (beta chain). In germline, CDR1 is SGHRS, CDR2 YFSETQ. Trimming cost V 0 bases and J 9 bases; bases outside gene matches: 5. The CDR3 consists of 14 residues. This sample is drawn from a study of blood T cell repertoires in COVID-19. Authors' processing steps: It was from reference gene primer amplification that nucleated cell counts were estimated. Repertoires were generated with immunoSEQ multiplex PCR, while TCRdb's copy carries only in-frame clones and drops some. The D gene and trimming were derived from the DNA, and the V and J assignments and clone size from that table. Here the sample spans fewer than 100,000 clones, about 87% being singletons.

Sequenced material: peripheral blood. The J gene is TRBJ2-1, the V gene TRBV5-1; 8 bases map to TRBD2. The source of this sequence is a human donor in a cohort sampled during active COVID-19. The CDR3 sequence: CASSLVGGAVEQFF. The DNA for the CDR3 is TGCGCCAGCAGCTTGGTCGGGGGGGCCGTTGAGCAGTTCTTC.